A selection of T cell receptor beta chains follows, all from one sample in a study of pediatric ulcerative colitis. Only in-frame clones appear in the TCRdb table, and some are missing; sequencing was by immunoSEQ multiplex PCR. This sample has 15,000 to 20,000 clones, with approximately 80% found just once. The sequencing sample was made of gut tissue. The origin of the receptors is a boy younger than 18 who was a control in a study of pediatric ulcerative colitis. The CDR3 runs from the conserved cysteine through the conserved F or W. D genes are given only for firm matches. Size is omitted from some rows. Given values are once, few, many or a class for expanded clones.

TRBV27	.	TRBD1	TRBJ2-7	TGTGCCAGCAGTCCACAGGGGTACGAGCAGTACTTC	CASSPQGYEQYF
TRBV11-2	once	.	TRBJ2-7	TGTGCCAGCAGGTCTCGCGGGACAGAACCGAGAGAGCAGTACTTC	CASRSRGTEPREQYF
TRBV5-6	.	TRBD1	TRBJ2-5	TGTGCCAGCAGCGATCCGTCAGGACAGGATCAAGAGACCCAGTACTTC	CASSDPSGQDQETQYF
TRBV18	.	.	TRBJ1-6	TGTGCCAGCTCACCACGGTTCCAGACAGCTTCACCCCTCCACTTT	CASSPRFQTASPLHF
TRBV27	.	.	TRBJ2-1	TGTGCCAGCAGTCTACAAGGGTTTCCCCGGATTCCAAGCTCCTACAATGAGCAGTTCTTC	CASSLQGFPRIPSSYNEQFF
TRBV2	.	TRBD1	TRBJ2-1	TGTGCCAGCAGCGGGGACAGCTATGAGCAGTTCTTC	CASSGDSYEQFF
TRBV9	few	.	TRBJ2-7	TGTGCCAGCAGCGTAGATGTATATAACGAGCAGTACTTC	CASSVDVYNEQYF
TRBV19	.	.	TRBJ1-5	TGTGCCAGTAGAGAGGACGCTACGGGGCAGCCCCAGCATTTT	CASREDATGQPQHF
TRBV25-1	.	.	TRBJ2-4	TGTGCCAGCGAGGACGGCAGGGGAAACATTCAGTACTTC	CASEDGRGNIQYF
TRBV2	.	.	TRBJ2-1	TGTGCCAGCAGAGCCGGGAGCTCCTACAATGAGCAGTTCTTC	CASRAGSSYNEQFF
TRBV5-6	.	.	TRBJ2-1	TGTGCCAGCAGCCCAGGACAGCCGCCCCCCTACAATGAGCAGTTCTTC	CASSPGQPPPYNEQFF
TRBV6-1	.	.	TRBJ1-5	TGTGCCAGCAGTGAAGTCTATACGGATAATCAGCCCCAGCATTTT	CASSEVYTDNQPQHF
TRBV6-1	.	.	TRBJ1-2	TGTGCCAGCAGCCGGGACGGAGTATATGGCTACACCTTC	CASSRDGVYGYTF
TRBV27	once	.	TRBJ2-1	TGTGCCAGCCCATCGGACAGGACTATCCACAATGAGCAGTTCTTC	CASPSDRTIHNEQFF
TRBV30	.	.	TRBJ1-3	TGTGCCTGGGGGGGGAACACCATATATTTT	CAWGGNTIYF
TRBV6-1	once	.	TRBJ1-5	TGTGCCAGCAGTGAAGCCCTATGGCAGCCCCAGCATTTT	CASSEALWQPQHF
TRBV5-4	.	TRBD1	TRBJ2-5	TGTGCCAGCAGCGGGACAGGGGAGACCCAGTACTTC	CASSGTGETQYF
TRBV9	.	TRBD2	TRBJ2-7	TGTGCCAGCAGCGTAGCTCCGCAGCGGGGGAACGAGCAGTACTTC	CASSVAPQRGNEQYF
TRBV5-6	.	.	TRBJ1-5	TGTGCCAGCAGCTTGCGCAGCAATCAGCCCCAGCATTTT	CASSLRSNQPQHF
TRBV7-6	.	.	TRBJ1-5	TGTGCCAGCAGCTTAATTAGGTTCGAGGGAAGTAAGCGCAATCAGCCCCAGCATTTT	CASSLIRFEGSKRNQPQHF
TRBV18	once	TRBD2	TRBJ2-7	TGTGCCAGCTCCGGAGCGGGGGGGCAGAACGAGCAGTACTTC	CASSGAGGQNEQYF
TRBV7-8	.	.	TRBJ2-2	TGTGCCAGCAGCTCAACCGGGACCTATTCCGGGGAGCTGTTTTTT	CASSSTGTYSGELFF
TRBV5-4	.	.	TRBJ2-3	TGTGCCAGCAGCTTCAGTAACAGGGGCACAGATACGCAGTATTTT	CASSFSNRGTDTQYF
TRBV18	.	.	TRBJ2-2	TGTGCCAGCTCGGGGGACGAGGTCGGGGAGCTGTTTTTT	CASSGDEVGELFF
TRBV28	.	.	TRBJ2-4	TGTGCCAGCAGTTTTCAGGGAACAAACATTCAGTACTTC	CASSFQGTNIQYF
TRBV4-3	once	TRBD2	TRBJ2-3	TGCGCCAGCAGCCATGCGAAGGGACTAGCAGGGGGACCTCCAAGGGATACGCAGTATTTT	CASSHAKGLAGGPPRDTQYF
TRBV4-1	once	.	TRBJ1-4	TGCGCCAGCAGCCAAGAAGGGACGGCTAATGAAAAACTGTTTTTT	CASSQEGTANEKLFF
TRBV7-3	.	.	TRBJ2-7	TGTGCCAGCAGCTTGGAGCCCCAGCCATACTTCTACGAGCAGTACTTC	CASSLEPQPYFYEQYF
TRBV5-1	.	.	TRBJ2-2	TGCGCCAGCAGCTTGTCTACGGAGGGCGCCGGGGAGCTGTTTTTT	CASSLSTEGAGELFF
TRBV28	.	TRBD1	TRBJ2-7	TGTGCCAGCAGCGAAGGACAGGGCGCCTACGAGCAGTACTTC	CASSEGQGAYEQYF
TRBV7-2	.	.	TRBJ1-1	TGTGCCAGCAGCCCTACTACGGGGAGGAACACTGAAGCTTTCTTT	CASSPTTGRNTEAFF
TRBV15	once	.	TRBJ2-1	TGTGCCACCAGGTCCGGAGCAGGGCCCGGCAATGAGCAGTTCTTC	CATRSGAGPGNEQFF
TRBV4-3	.	TRBD1	TRBJ2-7	TGCGCCAGCAGCCAAGCAGTCCCAGGACAGGTTACCGCCTACGAGCAGTACTTC	CASSQAVPGQVTAYEQYF
TRBV27	.	.	TRBJ1-5	TGTGCCAGCAGTTTACAGGGCAATCAGCCCCAGCATTTT	CASSLQGNQPQHF
TRBV18	.	.	TRBJ2-4	TGTGCCAGCTCACATCGGACAGCCCGGAACATTCAGTACTTC	CASSHRTARNIQYF
TRBV18	.	.	TRBJ2-5	TGTGCCAGCTCACCACCGATCTCAATGGAGACCCAGTACTTC	CASSPPISMETQYF
TRBV6-6	.	TRBD1	TRBJ1-1	TGTGCCAGCACCGGACAGGGAGGCACTGAAGCTTTCTTT	CASTGQGGTEAFF
TRBV6-5	once	.	TRBJ2-7	TGTGCCAGCAGCGGTGACACCGCCTACGAGCAGTACTTC	CASSGDTAYEQYF
TRBV6-4	.	.	TRBJ2-3	TGTGCCAGCAGTGACGAAGAGACAGATACGCAGTATTTT	CASSDEETDTQYF
TRBV7-2	.	.	TRBJ1-4	TGTGCCAGCACCCGGATAGCAACTAATGAAAAACTGTTTTTT	CASTRIATNEKLFF
TRBV29-1	once	.	TRBJ2-7	TGCAGCGTTGGAACCAGGGGGGAACAGTACTTC	CSVGTRGEQYF
TRBV6-4	.	TRBD2	TRBJ2-1	TGTGCCAGCACCGGGACTAGCGGGGGACCTGGTGAGCAGTTCTTC	CASTGTSGGPGEQFF
TRBV2	.	.	TRBJ1-5	TGTGCCAGCAGTGAAAGGTCAGGGGATCAGCCCCAGCATTTT	CASSERSGDQPQHF
TRBV6-5	once	TRBD1	TRBJ2-2	TGTGCCAGCACCGGGACAGCAGGCGCCGGGGAGCTGTTTTTT	CASTGTAGAGELFF
TRBV27	.	.	TRBJ2-1	TGTGCCAGCACCCGACAGAATTGGAATGAGCAGTTCTTC	CASTRQNWNEQFF
TRBV7-6	.	.	TRBJ1-5	TGTGCCAGCAGCCGGCTCGTCAACGGGTGTCAGCCCCAGCATTTT	CASSRLVNGCQPQHF
TRBV30	.	.	TRBJ1-1	TGTGCCTGGAGTCGACATAACACTGAAGCTTTCTTT	CAWSRHNTEAFF
TRBV5-1	once	TRBD1	TRBJ1-4	TGCGCCAGCAGCTTGGCACAGGCAGGGGGCCAAGAAAAACTGTTTTTT	CASSLAQAGGQEKLFF
TRBV29-1	.	.	TRBJ1-4	TGCAGCGTTGCTCGGGACGGTGGCGCGGAAAAACTGTTTTTT	CSVARDGGAEKLFF